This T cell receptor (beta chain) was obtained from a study of PD-L1 blockade in urothelial cancer (TCRdb year 2017). Concerning the study at large: Every patient began therapy in the mid-2010s and was given atezolizumab 1,200 mg intravenously every 3 weeks. Durable clinical benefit was defined as a progression-free survival longer than 6 months, and TCR features were additionally tested against progression-free survival and overall survival. Blood samples yielded a median of roughly 150,000 T cells and more than 80,000 unique TCRs, with median clonality roughly 0.084. Pretreatment blood TCR-seq was available for twenty-nine patients, at least one posttreatment blood collection was obtained for 24 patients, and tumor TCR-seq was available for 24 patients. Under ten patients reached durable clinical benefit, while 20 patients did not. In the same patients, pretreatment tumors underwent whole exome sequencing and RNA sequencing in addition to TCR sequencing. The study was an exploratory multi-omic analysis of somatic, immune and clinical correlates of response to PD-L1 blockade with atezolizumab in urothelial cancer. Pretreatment tumor samples and matched peripheral blood, collected serially before and after atezolizumab treatment, underwent TCR sequencing. About 90% of the roughly 29 patients were males with bladder-origin urothelial cancer, and about 65% of the roughly 30 reported a prior smoking history. Blood samples were analyzed at 3 weeks after treatment start (second dose) and at 6 weeks after treatment start. Patients had an ECOG performance status of 0 or 1 and had received between 0 and 3 prior chemotherapy regimens. Points the paper makes about the study in general: At 3 weeks after the start of treatment, tumor-associated TCR clones in peripheral blood had expanded more in patients with durable benefit (n of about 21, p = 0.022). Because the sample size was small (n of about 30) and many of the analyses were exploratory, the results are meant to be hypothesis-generating. A pretreatment peripheral blood TCR clonality below the median was linked to improved progression-free and overall survival.

About this clone itself: No cognate antigen has been identified for it. No per-base quality is available; no much larger clone lies one base away.

The CDR3 numbers 14 residues from cysteine through phenylalanine. The DNA shown is the 42-base CDR3, in frame from base 1. The V end gives up 4 bases and the J end 1 base, leaving 1 base in the junction not matched to a gene. From the germline V gene, CDR1 is SGHRS and CDR2 is YFSETQ. Synthetic TCR analog templates were spiked into each PCR so that absolute template abundance could be estimated from read counts. The immunoSEQ assay was used to amplify TCRbeta CDR3 regions from genomic DNA with bias-controlled V and J gene primers. Sequencing of rearranged TCRbeta segments was performed at approximately 20X coverage. The paper's data handling went like this. Clustering was used to correct sequencing errors, and CDR3s were annotated against IMGT to assign V, D and J genes. Downstream analyses used only productive TCRbeta rearrangements and left out out-of-frame or stop-codon sequences. Clonality was calculated as one minus the Shannon entropy normalized by the log of the number of unique productive sequences. Clones differing between time points or between blood and tumor were identified by Fisher's exact test with Benjamini-Hochberg correction at adjusted p below 0.01. Held by TCRdb, this immuneACCESS table contains in-frame sequences only and omits some clones. Under half of the omission traces to an unresolved V gene where checked; the cause of the rest is unknown. That table is the source of V, J and clone size, and D and trimming were worked out from the DNA. The sample has 85,000 to 90,000 clones on record, approximately 87% of them singletons. The ten biggest clones cover approximately 15% of the sample.

The time point label here, explained by the study, means: pretreatment peripheral blood. A cohort of about 27 patients with locally advanced or metastatic urothelial carcinoma, treated at Memorial Sloan Kettering on a trial protocol, was included. Peripheral blood mononuclear cells were collected pretreatment and during treatment, with between 1 and 8 total time points obtained per patient. The Qiagen DNeasy Blood extraction kit was used to purify genomic DNA from total PBMCs and from tumor samples. PBMCs were collected pretreatment and during treatment and were isolated and stored as previously described.

The sample was PBMCs, taken around atezolizumab (anti-PD-L1) treatment. The sequence joins TRBV5-1 to TRBJ1-1, and 10 bases in between align with TRBD1. This TCR derives from a man between 60 and 75 years old with urothelial cancer. For the CDR3, the sequence is CASSRTGGNTEAFF. DNA sequence: TGCGCCAGCAGCCGGACAGGGGGGAACACTGAAGCTTTCTTT.